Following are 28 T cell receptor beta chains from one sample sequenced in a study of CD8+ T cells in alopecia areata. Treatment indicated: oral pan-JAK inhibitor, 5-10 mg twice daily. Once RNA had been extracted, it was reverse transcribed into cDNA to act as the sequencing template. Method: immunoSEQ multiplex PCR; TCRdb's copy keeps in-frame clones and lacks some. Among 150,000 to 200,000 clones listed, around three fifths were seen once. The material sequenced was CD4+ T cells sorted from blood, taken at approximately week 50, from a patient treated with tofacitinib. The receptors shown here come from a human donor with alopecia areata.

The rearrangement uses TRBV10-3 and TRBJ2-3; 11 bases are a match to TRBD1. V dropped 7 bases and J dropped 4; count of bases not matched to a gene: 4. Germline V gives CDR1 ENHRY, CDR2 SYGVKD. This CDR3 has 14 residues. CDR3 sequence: CAITPGQGADTQYF. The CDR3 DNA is TGTGCCATCACCCCGGGACAGGGGGCAGATACGCAGTATTTT.

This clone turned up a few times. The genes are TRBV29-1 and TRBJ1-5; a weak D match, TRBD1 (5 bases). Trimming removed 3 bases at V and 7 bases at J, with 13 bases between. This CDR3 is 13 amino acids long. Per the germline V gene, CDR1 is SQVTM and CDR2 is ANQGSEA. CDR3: CSVESGAGQPQHF. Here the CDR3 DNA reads TGCAGCGTTGAGAGTGGGGCGGGCCAGCCCCAGCATTTT.

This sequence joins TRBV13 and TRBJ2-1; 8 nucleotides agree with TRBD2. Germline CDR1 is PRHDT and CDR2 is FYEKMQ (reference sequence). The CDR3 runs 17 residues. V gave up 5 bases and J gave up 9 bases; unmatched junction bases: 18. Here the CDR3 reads CASSRPKLAASPGEQFF. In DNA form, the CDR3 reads TGTGCCAGCAGCCGCCCCAAACTAGCGGCCTCCCCAGGTGAGCAGTTCTTC.

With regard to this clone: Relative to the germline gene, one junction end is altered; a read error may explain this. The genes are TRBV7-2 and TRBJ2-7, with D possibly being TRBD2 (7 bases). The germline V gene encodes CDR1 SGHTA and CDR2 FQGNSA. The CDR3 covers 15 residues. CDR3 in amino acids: CASSLDQQAGAFGEF. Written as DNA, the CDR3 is TGTGCCAGCAGCTTAGACCAACAGGCGGGGGCCTTCGGGGAGTTC. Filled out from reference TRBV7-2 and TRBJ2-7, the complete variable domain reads GAGVSQSPSNKVTEKGKDVELRCDPISGHTALYWYRQSLGQGLEFLIYFQGNSAPDKSGLPSDRFSAERTGGSVSTLTIQRTQQEDSAVYLCASSLDQQAGAFGEFGPGTRLTVT.

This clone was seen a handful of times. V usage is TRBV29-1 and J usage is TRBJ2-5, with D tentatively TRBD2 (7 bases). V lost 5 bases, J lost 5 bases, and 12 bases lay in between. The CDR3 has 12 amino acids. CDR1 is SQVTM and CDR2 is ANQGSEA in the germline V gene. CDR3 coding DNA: TGCAGCGTTCCCAGGGGAGGGGAGACCCAGTACTTC. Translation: CSVPRGGETQYF. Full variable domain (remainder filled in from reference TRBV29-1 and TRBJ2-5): SAVISQKPSRDICQRGTSLTIQCQVDSQVTMMFWYRQQPGQSLTLIATANQGSEATYESGFVIDKFPISRPNLTFSTLTVSNMSPEDSSIYLCSVPRGGETQYFGPGTRLLVL.

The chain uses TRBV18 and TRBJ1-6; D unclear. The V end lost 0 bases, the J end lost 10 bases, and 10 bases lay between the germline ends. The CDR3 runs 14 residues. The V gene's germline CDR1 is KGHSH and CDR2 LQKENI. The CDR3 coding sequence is TGTGCCAGCTCACCACCGGCAGTTAACTCACCCCTCCACTTT. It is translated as CASSPPAVNSPLHF.

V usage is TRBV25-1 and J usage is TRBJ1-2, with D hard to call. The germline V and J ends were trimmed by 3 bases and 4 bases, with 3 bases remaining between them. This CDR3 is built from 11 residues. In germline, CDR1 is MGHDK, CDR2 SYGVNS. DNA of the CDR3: TGTGCCAGCAGTGACATCTATGGCTACACCTTC. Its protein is CASSDIYGYTF.

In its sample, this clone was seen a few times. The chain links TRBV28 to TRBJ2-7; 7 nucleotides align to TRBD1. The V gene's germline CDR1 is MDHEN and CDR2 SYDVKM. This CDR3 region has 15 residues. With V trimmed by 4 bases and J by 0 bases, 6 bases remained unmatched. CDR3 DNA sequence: TGTGCCAGCAGTTCTACAGGGGAAACCTCCTACGAGCAGTACTTC. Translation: CASSSTGETSYEQYF.

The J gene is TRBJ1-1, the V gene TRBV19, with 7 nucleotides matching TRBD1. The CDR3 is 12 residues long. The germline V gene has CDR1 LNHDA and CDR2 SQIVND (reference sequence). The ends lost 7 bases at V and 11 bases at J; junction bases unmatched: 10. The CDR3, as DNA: TGTGCCAGTAAGAGCAAGACAGGGAGCGCTTTCTTT. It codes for CASKSKTGSAFF.

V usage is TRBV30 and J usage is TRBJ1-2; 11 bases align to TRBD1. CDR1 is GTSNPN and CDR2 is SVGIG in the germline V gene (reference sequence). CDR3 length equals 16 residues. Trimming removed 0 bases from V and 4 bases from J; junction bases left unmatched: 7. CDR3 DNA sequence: TGTGCCTGGAGTGTATGGGGACAGGGGGACCTCTATGGCTACACCTTC. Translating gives CAWSVWGQGDLYGYTF.

CDR3 DNA: TGTGCCAGCAGCCAGAGACAGGGCGGCACTGAAGCTTTCTTT. Protein: CASSQRQGGTEAFF. The chain uses TRBV14 and TRBJ1-1; TRBD1 matches 7 bases. The CDR3 contains 14 residues. J gave up 4 bases and V 3 bases, and 5 bases lay outside the gene matches. Germline CDR1 reads SGHDN; CDR2 reads FVKESK.

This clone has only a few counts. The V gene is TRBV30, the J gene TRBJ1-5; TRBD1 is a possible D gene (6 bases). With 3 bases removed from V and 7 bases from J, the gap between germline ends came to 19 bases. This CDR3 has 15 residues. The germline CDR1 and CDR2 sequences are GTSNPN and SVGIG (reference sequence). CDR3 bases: TGTGCCTGGAGCCAACCCAGGGGTACAGGGCAGCCCCAGCATTTT. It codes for CAWSQPRGTGQPQHF.

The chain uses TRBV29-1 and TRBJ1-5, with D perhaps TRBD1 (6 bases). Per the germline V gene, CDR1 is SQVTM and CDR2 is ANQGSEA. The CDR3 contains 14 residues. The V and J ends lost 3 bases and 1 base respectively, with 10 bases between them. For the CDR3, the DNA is TGCAGCGTTGAGGAGGGGGGGAGCAATCAGCCCCAGCATTTT. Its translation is CSVEEGGSNQPQHF.

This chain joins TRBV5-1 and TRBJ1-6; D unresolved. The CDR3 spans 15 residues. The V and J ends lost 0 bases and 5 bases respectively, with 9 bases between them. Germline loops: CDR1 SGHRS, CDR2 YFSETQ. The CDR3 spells CASSLAGGHNSPLHF. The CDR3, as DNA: TGCGCCAGCAGCTTGGCCGGAGGACATAATTCACCCCTCCACTTT.

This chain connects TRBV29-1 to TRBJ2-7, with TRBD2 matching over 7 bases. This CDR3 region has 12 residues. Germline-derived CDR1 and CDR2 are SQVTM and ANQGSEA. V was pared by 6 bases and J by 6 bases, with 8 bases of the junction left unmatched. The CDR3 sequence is CSVAGGGIEQYF. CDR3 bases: TGCAGCGTGGCTGGGGGGGGAATCGAGCAGTACTTC.

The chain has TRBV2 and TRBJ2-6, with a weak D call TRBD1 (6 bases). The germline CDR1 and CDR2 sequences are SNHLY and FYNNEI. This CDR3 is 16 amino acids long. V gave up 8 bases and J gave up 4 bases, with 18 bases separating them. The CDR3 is CASSGQSSRGANVLTF. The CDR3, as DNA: TGTGCCAGCTCCGGACAGTCCTCACGGGGGGCCAACGTCCTGACTTTC.

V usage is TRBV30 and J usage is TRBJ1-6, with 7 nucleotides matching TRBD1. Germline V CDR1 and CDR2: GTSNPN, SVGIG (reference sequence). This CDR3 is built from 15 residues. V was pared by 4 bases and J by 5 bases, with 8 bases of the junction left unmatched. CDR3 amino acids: CAWIQGSGNNSPLHF. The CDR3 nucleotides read TGTGCCTGGATACAGGGGAGTGGTAATAATTCACCCCTCCACTTT.

As DNA, the CDR3 is TGTGCCAGCGCACAGGGGTTATATTCACCCCTCCACTTT. Protein product: CASAQGLYSPLHF. The chain couples TRBV2 to TRBJ1-6, with TRBD1 matching over 7 bases. Germline V CDR1 and CDR2: SNHLY, FYNNEI. V trimming: 8 bases; J trimming: 8 bases; junction bases outside the gene matches: 6. The CDR3 consists of 13 residues.

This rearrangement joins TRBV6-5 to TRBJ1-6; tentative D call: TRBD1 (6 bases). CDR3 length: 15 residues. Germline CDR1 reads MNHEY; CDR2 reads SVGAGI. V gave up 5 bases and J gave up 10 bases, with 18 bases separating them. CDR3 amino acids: CASSGDGKRGSPLHF. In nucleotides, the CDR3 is TGTGCCAGCAGTGGGGATGGCAAAAGGGGGTCACCCCTCCACTTT.

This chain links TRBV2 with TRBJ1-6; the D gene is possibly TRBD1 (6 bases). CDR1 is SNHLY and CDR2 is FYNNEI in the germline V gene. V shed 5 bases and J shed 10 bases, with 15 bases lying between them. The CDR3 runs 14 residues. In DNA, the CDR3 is TGTGCCAGCAGTACCAGGGACATGGGATCACCCCTCCACTTT. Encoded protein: CASSTRDMGSPLHF.

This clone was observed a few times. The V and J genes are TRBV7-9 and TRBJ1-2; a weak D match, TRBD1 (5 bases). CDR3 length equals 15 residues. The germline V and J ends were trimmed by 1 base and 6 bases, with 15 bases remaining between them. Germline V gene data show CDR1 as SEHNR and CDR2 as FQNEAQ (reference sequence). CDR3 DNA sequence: TGTGCCAGCAGCTTAGTTACAGGACTCTCTGATGGCTACACCTTC. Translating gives CASSLVTGLSDGYTF.

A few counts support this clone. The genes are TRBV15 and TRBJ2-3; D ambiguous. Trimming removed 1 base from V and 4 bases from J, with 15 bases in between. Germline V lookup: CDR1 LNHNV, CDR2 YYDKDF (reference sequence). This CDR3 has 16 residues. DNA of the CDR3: TGTGCCACCAGCAGAGGGGCACACCCTCGGGCAGATACGCAGTATTTT. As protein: CATSRGAHPRADTQYF. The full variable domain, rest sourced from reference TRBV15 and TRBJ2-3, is DAMVIQNPRYQVTQFGKPVTLSCSQTLNHNVMYWYQQKSSQAPKLLFHYYDKDFNNEADTPDNFQSRRPNTSFCFLDIRSPGLGDTAMYLCATSRGAHPRADTQYFGPGTRLTVL.

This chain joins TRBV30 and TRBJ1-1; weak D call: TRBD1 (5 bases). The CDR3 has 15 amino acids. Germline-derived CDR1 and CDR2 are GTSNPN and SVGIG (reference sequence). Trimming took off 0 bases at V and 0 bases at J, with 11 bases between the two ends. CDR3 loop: CAWSVRREMNTEAFF. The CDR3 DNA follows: TGTGCCTGGAGTGTACGCAGGGAGATGAACACTGAAGCTTTCTTT.

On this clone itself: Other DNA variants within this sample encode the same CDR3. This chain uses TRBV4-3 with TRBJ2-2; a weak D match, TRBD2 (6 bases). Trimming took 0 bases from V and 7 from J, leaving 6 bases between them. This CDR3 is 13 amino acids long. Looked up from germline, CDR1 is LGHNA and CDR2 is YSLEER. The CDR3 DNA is TGCGCCAGCAGCCAAGAGGGGGGCGGGGAGCTGTTTTTT. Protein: CASSQEGGGELFF.

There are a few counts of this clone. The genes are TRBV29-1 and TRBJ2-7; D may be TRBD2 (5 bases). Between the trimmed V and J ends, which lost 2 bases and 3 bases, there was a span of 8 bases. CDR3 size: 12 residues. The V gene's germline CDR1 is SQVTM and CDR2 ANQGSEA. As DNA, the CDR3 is TGCAGCGTTGAAAGGAGCGGCTACGAGCAGTACTTC. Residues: CSVERSGYEQYF.

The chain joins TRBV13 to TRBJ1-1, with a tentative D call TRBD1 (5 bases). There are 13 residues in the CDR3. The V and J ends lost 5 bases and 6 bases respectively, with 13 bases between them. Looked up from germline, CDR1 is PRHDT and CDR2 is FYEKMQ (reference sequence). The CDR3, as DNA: TGTGCCAGCAGCCGTCCCGGGGCTGCTGAAGCTTTCTTT. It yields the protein CASSRPGAAEAFF.

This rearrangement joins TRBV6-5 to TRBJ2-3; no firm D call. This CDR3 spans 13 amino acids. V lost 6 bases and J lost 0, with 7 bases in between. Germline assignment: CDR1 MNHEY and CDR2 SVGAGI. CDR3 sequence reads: CASRLPSTDTQYF. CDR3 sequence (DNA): TGTGCCAGCAGATTGCCTAGCACAGATACGCAGTATTTT.

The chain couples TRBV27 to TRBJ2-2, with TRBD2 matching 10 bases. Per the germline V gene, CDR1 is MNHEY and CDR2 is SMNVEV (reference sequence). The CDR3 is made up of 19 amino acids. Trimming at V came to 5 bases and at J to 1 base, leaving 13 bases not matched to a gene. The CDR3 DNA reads TGTGCCAGCAGTCCTAGTCGGCTAGCGGGGGATCTGAACACCGGGGAGCTGTTTTTT. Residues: CASSPSRLAGDLNTGELFF.